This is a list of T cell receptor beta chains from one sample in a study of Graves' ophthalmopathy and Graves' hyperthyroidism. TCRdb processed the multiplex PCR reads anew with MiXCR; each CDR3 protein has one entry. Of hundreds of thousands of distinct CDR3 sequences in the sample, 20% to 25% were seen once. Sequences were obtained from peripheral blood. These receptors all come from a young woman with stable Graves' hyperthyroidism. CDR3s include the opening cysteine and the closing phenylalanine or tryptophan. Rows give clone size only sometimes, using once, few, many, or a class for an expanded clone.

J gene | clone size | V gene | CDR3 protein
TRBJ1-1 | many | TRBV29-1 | CSVADTEAFF
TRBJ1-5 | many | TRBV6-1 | CASSEGPRGSQPQHF
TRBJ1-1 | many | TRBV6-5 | CASSYVTTGGRAEAFF
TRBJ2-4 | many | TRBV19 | CASIRLAKNIKYF
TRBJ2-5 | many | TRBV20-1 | CSARGEGILETQYF
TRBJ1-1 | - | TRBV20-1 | CSASNGDTEAFF
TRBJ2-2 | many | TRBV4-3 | CASSQDGGQTGELFF
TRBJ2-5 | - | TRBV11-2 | CASSPRTGGGSETQYF
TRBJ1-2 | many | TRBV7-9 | CASSFTEGANYGYTF
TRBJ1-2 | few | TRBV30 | CAWSGYGGLKSGNYGYTF
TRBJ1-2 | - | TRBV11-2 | CASSLLRGNGGYTF
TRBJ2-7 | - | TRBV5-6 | CASSPETGEAGERRYEQYF
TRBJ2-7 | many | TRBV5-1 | CASRGGQGDEQYF
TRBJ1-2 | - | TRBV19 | CASTHRGEEGLNYGYTF
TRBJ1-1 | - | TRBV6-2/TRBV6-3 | CASSPGTGINTEAFF
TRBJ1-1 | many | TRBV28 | CASSLVQGGTEAFF
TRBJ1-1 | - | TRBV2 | CASVGLEAFF
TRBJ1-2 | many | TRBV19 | CASSAGQGYYGYTF
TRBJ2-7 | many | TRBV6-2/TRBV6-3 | CASSRAHTLYEQYF
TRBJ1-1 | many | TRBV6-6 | CASSRTNTEAFF
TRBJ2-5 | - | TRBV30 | CAACPGTVLNGETQYF
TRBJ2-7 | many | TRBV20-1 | CSARGLAGEREQYF
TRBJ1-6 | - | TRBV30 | CARDGQSGYNSPLHF
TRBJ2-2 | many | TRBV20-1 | CSARQGAGELFF
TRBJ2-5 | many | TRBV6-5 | CASSLTSPTEETQYF
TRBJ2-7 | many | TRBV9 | CASSPPQPRLGEQYF
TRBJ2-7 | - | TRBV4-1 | CASSHEPSYEQYF
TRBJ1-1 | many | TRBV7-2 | CASSAGTAKAFF
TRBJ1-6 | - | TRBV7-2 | CASSFWDGYNSPLHF
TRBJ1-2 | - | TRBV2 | CASRADGTGVAYGYTF
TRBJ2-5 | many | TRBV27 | CASSFYGNQETQYF
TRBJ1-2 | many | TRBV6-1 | CASSRDIQGNGYTF
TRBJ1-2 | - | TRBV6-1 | CASSEGVAYGYTF
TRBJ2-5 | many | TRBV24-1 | CATSDPGLAGETRYF
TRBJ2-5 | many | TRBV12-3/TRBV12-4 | CASSLRTGGAETQYF
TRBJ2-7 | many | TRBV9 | CASSGGRSSYEQYF
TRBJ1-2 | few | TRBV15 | CATSRGVQARFYGYTF
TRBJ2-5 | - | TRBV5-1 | CASSQPGLAETQYF
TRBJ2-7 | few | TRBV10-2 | CASSGGREGLEQYF
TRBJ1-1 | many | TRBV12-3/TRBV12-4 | CASSFSLGGANTEAFF
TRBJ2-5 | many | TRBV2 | CASQPGTETQYF
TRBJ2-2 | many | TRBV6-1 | CASREPGRGTGELFF
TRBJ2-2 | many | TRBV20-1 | CSARDLSQNTGELFF
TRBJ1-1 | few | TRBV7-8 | CASSLLGQGNTEAFF
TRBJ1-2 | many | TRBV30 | CAWTKRQDGGYTF
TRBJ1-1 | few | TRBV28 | CASRYPGRNTEAFF
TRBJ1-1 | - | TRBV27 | CASQGRRYTEAFF
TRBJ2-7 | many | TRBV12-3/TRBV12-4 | CASRSQRGSSYEQYF
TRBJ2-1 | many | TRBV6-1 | CASRATGTSSYNEQFF
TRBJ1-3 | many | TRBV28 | CASSLSSTGSGNTIYF